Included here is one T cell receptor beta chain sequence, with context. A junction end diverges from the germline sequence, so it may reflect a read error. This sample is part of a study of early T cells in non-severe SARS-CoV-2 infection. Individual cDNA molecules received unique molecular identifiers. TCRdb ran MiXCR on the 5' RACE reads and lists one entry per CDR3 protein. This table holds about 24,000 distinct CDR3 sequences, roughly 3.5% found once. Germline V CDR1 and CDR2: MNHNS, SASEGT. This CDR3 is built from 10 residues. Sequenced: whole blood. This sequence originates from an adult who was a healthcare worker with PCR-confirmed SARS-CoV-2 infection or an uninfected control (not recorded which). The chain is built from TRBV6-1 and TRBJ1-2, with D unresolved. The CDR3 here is CASIEYGYTF. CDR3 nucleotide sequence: TGTGCCAGCATTGAATATGGCTACACCTTC.